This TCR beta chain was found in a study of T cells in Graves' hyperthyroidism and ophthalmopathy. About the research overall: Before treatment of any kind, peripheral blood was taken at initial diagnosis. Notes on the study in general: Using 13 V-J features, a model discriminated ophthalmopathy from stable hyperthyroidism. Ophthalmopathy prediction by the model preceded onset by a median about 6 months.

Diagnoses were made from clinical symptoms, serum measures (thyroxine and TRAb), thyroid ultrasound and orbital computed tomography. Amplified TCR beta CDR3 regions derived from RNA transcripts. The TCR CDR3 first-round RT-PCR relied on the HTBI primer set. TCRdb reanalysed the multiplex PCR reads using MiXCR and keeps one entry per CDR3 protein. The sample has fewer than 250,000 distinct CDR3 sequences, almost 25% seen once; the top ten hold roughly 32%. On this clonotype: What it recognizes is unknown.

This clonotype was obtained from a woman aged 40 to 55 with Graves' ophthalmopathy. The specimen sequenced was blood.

As DNA, the CDR3 is TGTGCCAGCAGTTGGTGGGACAGGGTGGCGGAGACCCAGTACTTC. Protein sequence: CASSWWDRVAETQYF. The rearrangement joins TRBV12-3 or TRBV12-4 to TRBJ2-5, with 9 nucleotides matching TRBD1. This CDR3 spans 15 amino acids. V was clipped by 4 bases and J by 5 bases; unmatched bases: 8.